The entry that follows covers one TCR beta chain sequence. The antigen remains unidentified. Vbeta (60) and Jbeta (13) primers were used in the PCR. The method was immunoSEQ multiplex PCR; TCRdb's version includes in-frame clones alone and lacks a portion of them. The data contain 200,000 to 300,000 clones, more than 75% of them singletons. This sample was included in a study of cytomegalovirus exposure and HLA in healthy donors. From germline, CDR1 is SGHNT and CDR2 YENEEA. The CDR3 runs to 16 residues. The V and J ends lost 4 bases and 7 bases, in that order; junction bases with no gene match: 13. Points from the study as a whole: Reports described diagnosis of cytomegalovirus status by the classifier as highly specific and sensitive. Accurate prediction of most subjects' HLA-A and HLA-B alleles from TCR beta sequences was reported.

Material for sequencing was PBMCs. This rearrangement joins TRBV11-3 to TRBJ2-1, with 7 nucleotides matching TRBD2. The receptor's source is a woman in her 40s in good health and CMV-seropositive. The CDR3 region has the DNA TGTGCCAGCAGCTCCCCCCCGACGGGAGGACGAAATGAGCAGTTCTTC. Residues: CASSSPPTGGRNEQFF.